The 28 T cell receptor beta chains listed next were all sequenced from one sample in a study of T cell changes during pregnancy in multiple sclerosis. This table comes from immunoSEQ multiplex PCR, and its TCRdb copy is limited to in-frame clones, with some not included. The table records 55,000 or so clones, about 87% of them present only once. Sequenced material: CD4+ T cells from peripheral blood mononuclear cells, taken in the first trimester of pregnancy. All receptors come from a female donor with multiple sclerosis, enrolled in a pregnancy study.

The chain joins TRBV28 to TRBJ2-5; 11 nucleotides match TRBD1. The germline V gene has CDR1 MDHEN and CDR2 SYDVKM. The CDR3 has 16 residues. V trimming: 5 bases; J trimming: 5 bases; junction bases outside the gene matches: 10. CDR3 DNA: TGTGCCAGCAGTACTCCACGGACAGGGGGCCGGGAGACCCAGTACTTC. As protein: CASSTPRTGGRETQYF.

This clone was picked up one time. The chain joins TRBV6-5 to TRBJ1-2; possibly TRBD1 for D (5 bases). CDR1 MNHEY and CDR2 SVGAGI come from the germline V gene. V lost 7 bases to trimming and J lost 0 bases, with 15 bases between them. The CDR3 length is 15 residues. CDR3 amino acids: CASKFGRESNYGYTF. The CDR3 DNA reads as TGTGCCAGCAAATTTGGCAGGGAATCTAACTATGGCTACACCTTC.

A remark on this clone: Relative to the germline gene, one junction end is altered; a read error may explain this. This chain links TRBV5-6 with TRBJ2-1, with a weak D call TRBD2 (5 bases). Per germline, CDR1 SGHDT and CDR2 YYEEEE. The CDR3 totals 16 residues. The CDR3 loop is CASSLGLADLVNEKFF. CDR3 coding DNA: TGTGCCAGCAGCTTGGGTCTAGCCGACCTCGTCAATGAGAAGTTCTTC.

The chain uses TRBV14 and TRBJ2-1, with TRBD2 matching 9 bases. Trimming at V came to 6 bases and at J to 13 bases, leaving 16 bases not matched to a gene. The CDR3 consists of 15 residues. Germline CDR1 is SGHDN and CDR2 is FVKESK. The CDR3 DNA sequence: TGTGCCAGCAGGCGCTCAGGCGCAGCGGGGGGTCCACAGTTCTTC. The encoded protein is CASRRSGAAGGPQFF.

The V gene is TRBV6-1, the J gene TRBJ1-5; D not resolved. This CDR3 is 15 amino acids long. Germline lookup yields CDR1 MNHNS and CDR2 SASEGT. V lost 4 bases to trimming and J lost 0 bases, with 10 bases between them. CDR3 sequence reads: CASSGRLSSNQPQHF. DNA for the CDR3: TGTGCCAGCAGTGGCAGACTCAGTAGCAATCAGCCCCAGCATTTT.

J is TRBJ1-2 and V is TRBV19, with D unresolved. The CDR3 totals 12 residues. The V gene's germline CDR1 is LNHDA and CDR2 SQIVND (reference sequence). Trimming cost V 6 bases and J 5 bases, with 10 bases left between them. The CDR3 DNA sequence: TGTGCCAGTAGAGGAGGGAATTATGGCTACACCTTC. It yields the protein CASRGGNYGYTF.

V gene TRBV29-1 combines with J gene TRBJ2-2; 8 nucleotides match TRBD2. The CDR3 runs 16 residues. V shed 5 bases, J shed 0 bases, and the junction held 8 bases outside the gene matches. Germline V CDR1 and CDR2: SQVTM, ANQGSEA. The CDR3 reads CSVSHIGGANTGELFF. The CDR3 region has the DNA TGCAGCGTTTCGCACATCGGGGGGGCGAACACCGGGGAGCTGTTTTTT.

For the CDR3, the DNA is TGCGCCAGCAGCCAAGAAGATCGTGACAGCTCTGGAAACACCATATATTTT. It translates to CASSQEDRDSSGNTIYF. The chain employs TRBV4-1 and TRBJ1-3; TRBD1 might be the D (5 bases). Germline V lookup: CDR1 MGHRA, CDR2 YSYEKL. This CDR3 comprises 17 residues. The ends were cut back, 0 bases at V and 0 bases at J, with 12 bases in the middle.

V usage is TRBV19 and J usage is TRBJ1-2; D gene uncertain. Per the germline V gene, CDR1 is LNHDA and CDR2 is SQIVND (reference sequence). This CDR3 is built from 15 residues. V shed 4 bases and J shed 8 bases, with 20 bases lying between them. DNA for the CDR3: TGTGCCAGTAGTACCCCGGGTCTTCAGCAAGAGGGCTACACCTTC. Amino acid sequence: CASSTPGLQQEGYTF.

This clone has only a few counts. This chain connects TRBV19 to TRBJ1-3, with 8 bases identical to TRBD1. From germline, CDR1 is LNHDA and CDR2 SQIVND (reference sequence). This CDR3 contains 16 residues. V lost 5 bases to trimming and J lost 4 bases; unmatched junction nucleotides: 10. CDR3 sequence reads: CASSSRDRPWGNTIYF. CDR3 in DNA: TGTGCCAGTAGTTCCCGGGACAGGCCATGGGGAAACACCATATATTTT.

This sequence joins TRBV9 and TRBJ2-1; 7 nucleotides match TRBD2. The length of the CDR3 is 18 residues. Unmatched junction bases numbered 9, after V lost 0 bases and J lost 0 bases. The germline gives CDR1 SGDLS, CDR2 YYNGEE. CDR3 coding DNA: TGTGCCAGCAGCGTAGATCCTAGCGGTTGGAGCTCCTACAATGAGCAGTTCTTC. Translated: CASSVDPSGWSSYNEQFF.

The chain recombines TRBV4-3 with TRBJ2-2; D unresolved. CDR3 length: 14 amino acids. The germline CDR1 and CDR2 sequences are LGHNA and YSLEER. With 3 bases removed from V and 4 bases from J, the gap between germline ends came to 9 bases. CDR3 residues: CASSHRTATGELFF. The CDR3 DNA reads TGCGCCAGCAGCCATCGAACTGCCACCGGGGAGCTGTTTTTT.

The DNA of the CDR3 is TGTGCCACCGGGACTACTCCCTACAATGAGCAGTTCTTC. It encodes CATGTTPYNEQFF. The chain recombines TRBV28 with TRBJ2-1; TRBD2 agrees at 7 bases. This CDR3 spans 13 amino acids. Germline V gene data show CDR1 as MDHEN and CDR2 as SYDVKM. V lost 10 bases to trimming and J lost 2 bases; unmatched junction nucleotides: 5.

V usage is TRBV28 and J usage is TRBJ1-2; 8 bases are shared with TRBD1. The CDR3 length is 13 residues. The germline gives CDR1 MDHEN, CDR2 SYDVKM. V lost 3 bases to trimming and J lost 8 bases; unmatched junction nucleotides: 5. DNA for the CDR3: TGTGCCAGCAGTTTGCCAGGGGGCCTGGGCTACACCTTC. Translating gives CASSLPGGLGYTF.

The rearrangement uses TRBV25-1 and TRBJ2-7, with D maybe TRBD2 (7 bases). CDR1 and CDR2 from the germline V gene are MGHDK and SYGVNS. The CDR3 is 15 residues long. V was clipped by 2 bases and J by 7 bases, with 18 bases between them. The DNA of the CDR3 is TGTGCCAGCAGTGAAGTTGGGGGGGCAAGGGAAGAGCAGTACTTC. Amino acid sequence: CASSEVGGAREEQYF.

The V call is TRBV5-6, the J call TRBJ1-1; D is unclear. This CDR3 comprises 13 residues. Trimming took 1 base from V and 9 from J, leaving 13 bases between them. CDR1 and CDR2 from the germline V gene are SGHDT and YYEEEE. The CDR3 sequence: CASSLPLGGKAFF. The CDR3 DNA reads TGTGCCAGCAGCTTGCCGTTGGGAGGGAAAGCTTTCTTT.

The gene calls are TRBV5-1 and TRBJ1-6; D remains unclear. Trimming removed 4 bases from V and 0 bases from J, with 11 bases in between. The germline V gene encodes CDR1 SGHRS and CDR2 YFSETQ. The CDR3 is 16 residues long. The CDR3 sequence is CASSAELTSYNSPLHF. The CDR3 DNA follows: TGCGCCAGCAGCGCTGAGCTTACCTCCTATAATTCACCCCTCCACTTT.

This clone was observed a handful of times. V gene TRBV30 combines with J gene TRBJ2-2; D may be TRBD2 (6 bases). V shed 4 bases and J shed 5 bases, with 17 bases lying between them. Germline CDR1 reads GTSNPN; CDR2 reads SVGIG (reference sequence). This CDR3 contains 15 residues. This CDR3 is CAWTVTRGLTGELFF. Here the CDR3 DNA reads TGTGCCTGGACCGTGACGCGGGGCCTAACCGGGGAGCTGTTTTTT.

The chain joins TRBV20-1 to TRBJ2-7; D gene uncertain. This CDR3 comprises 11 residues. Looked up from germline, CDR1 is DFQATT and CDR2 is SNEGSKA (reference sequence). Deletions cut 6 bases from V and 4 bases from J, with 10 bases between. CDR3 in DNA: TGCAGTGCGCAGAATGGTTACGAGCAGTACTTC. Its protein is CSAQNGYEQYF.

V usage is TRBV11-1 and J usage is TRBJ1-1; D ambiguous. The V gene lost 7 bases and the J gene lost 1 base, with 10 bases spanning the gap. Germline V gives CDR1 SGHAT, CDR2 FQDESV (reference sequence). There are 13 residues in the CDR3. For the CDR3, the DNA is TGTGCCAGCAAGGCGGGCCCGAACACTGAAGCTTTCTTT. Translation: CASKAGPNTEAFF.

The CDR3 sequence: CASSFTGQGGGYTF. The CDR3 region has the DNA TGTGCCAGCAGTTTCACCGGACAGGGGGGAGGCTACACCTTC. This chain joins TRBV6-5 and TRBJ1-2; 10 bases align to TRBD1. This CDR3 is 14 amino acids long. Trimming took 4 bases from V and 8 from J; bases not matched to a gene: 7. Germline V gene lookup returns CDR1 MNHEY and CDR2 SVGAGI.

The V gene is TRBV5-1, the J gene TRBJ1-2; D gene uncertain. The CDR3 length is 12 residues. The germline V gene has CDR1 SGHRS and CDR2 YFSETQ. Trimming took off 2 bases at V and 2 bases at J, with 4 bases between the two ends. CDR3 DNA: TGCGCCAGCAGCTTACAAAACTATGGCTACACCTTC. Translated: CASSLQNYGYTF.

The rearrangement joins TRBV29-1 to TRBJ2-7; 8 nucleotides line up with TRBD1. V dropped 7 bases and J dropped 3; count of bases not matched to a gene: 5. The CDR3 has 12 residues. Germline values: CDR1 SQVTM, CDR2 ANQGSEA. The CDR3 spells CSAYRGNYEQYF. As DNA, the CDR3 is TGCAGCGCTTACAGGGGGAACTACGAGCAGTACTTC.

In its sample, this clone was seen once. This rearrangement joins TRBV6-4 to TRBJ2-1; 9 nucleotides match TRBD2. V shed 6 bases, J shed 1 base, and the junction held 7 bases outside the gene matches. The CDR3 has 16 residues. Germline-derived CDR1 and CDR2 are MRHNA and SNTAGT. The CDR3 DNA is TGTGCCAGCAGCTGTAGCGGGAGTAAATCCTACAATGAGCAGTTCTTC. Its protein is CASSCSGSKSYNEQFF.

The rearrangement links TRBV5-1 to TRBJ2-7; D gene uncertain. CDR1 SGHRS and CDR2 YFSETQ come from the germline V gene. This CDR3 contains 15 residues. Trimming pared 0 bases from V and 0 bases from J, leaving 10 bases between. CDR3 protein: CASSLESPSSYEQYF. As DNA, the CDR3 is TGCGCCAGCAGCTTGGAGTCTCCCAGCTCCTACGAGCAGTACTTC.

The chain links TRBV5-4 to TRBJ1-2, with 10 bases aligning to TRBD1. The CDR3 loop spans 14 amino acids. Trimming took 5 bases from V and 4 from J; bases not matched to a gene: 5. Germline CDR1 reads SGHNT; CDR2 reads YYREEE (reference sequence). This CDR3 is CASSLGQGIYGYTF. The CDR3 DNA reads as TGTGCCAGCAGTCTGGGACAGGGGATCTATGGCTACACCTTC.

The chain is built from TRBV19 and TRBJ2-3, with 9 bases fitting TRBD2. The CDR3 is 14 amino acids. V lost 5 bases, J lost 4 bases, and 4 bases stayed unmatched. Germline V lookup: CDR1 LNHDA, CDR2 SQIVND (reference sequence). The CDR3 loop is CASSERGVADTQYF. CDR3 DNA sequence: TGTGCCAGTAGTGAGCGGGGGGTGGCAGATACGCAGTATTTT. The full variable domain, in which reference TRBV19 and TRBJ2-3 provide the parts outside the CDR3, is DGGITQSPKYLFRKEGQNVTLSCEQNLNHDAMYWYRQDPGQGLRLIYYSQIVNDFQKGDIAEGYSVSREKKESFPLTVTSAQKNPTAFYLCASSERGVADTQYFGPGTRLTVL.

The genes are TRBV6-1 and TRBJ1-5; D remains ambiguous. The germline CDR1 and CDR2 sequences are MNHNS and SASEGT. Trimming shortened V by 6 bases and J by 3 bases, and 9 bases separated the two germline ends. This CDR3 has 13 residues. The CDR3 DNA is TGTGCCAGCAGCCAGTGGGCCAATCAGCCCCAGCATTTT. Translated, it gives CASSQWANQPQHF.